This T cell receptor beta chain is drawn from a study of CD8 T cells in Susac syndrome (dated by TCRdb to about 2019). Study-wide context: The study used repertoire sequencing to test whether antigen drove CD8+ T cell activation and differentiation in Susac syndrome.

The CDR3 covers 12 residues, taking in both the cysteine and the phenylalanine. Only the CDR3 part of the read is kept: 36 bases, read in frame from the first base. Based on the germline V gene, the CDR1 and CDR2 sequences are SNHLY and FYNNEI. V loses 9 bases at its end and J loses 4 bases; junction bases beyond the gene matches: 3. Concerning this clonotype itself: Its recognized antigen is unknown. No quality values exist for individual bases; no much larger clone is one base distant.

RNA was extracted using the RNeasy kit, and about 0.45 to 1 microgram was reverse transcribed with random hexamers. The immunoSEQ multiplex PCR assay, covering 54 Vbeta and 13 Jbeta segments, was used to amplify TCR beta CDR3 regions. To correct PCR amplification bias, a synthetic template baseline was used for both primer optimization and computational correction. Per the source publication's procedure: Reads were annotated to V, D and J genes per IMGT and analyzed with immunoSEQ Analyzer, keeping only productive sequences. Clonality was calculated as one minus the Shannon entropy normalized by log2 of the number of productive unique sequences. For each patient and control, public and private clones were evaluated among the 100 most prevalent clones. Clones were defined as Susac-specific if absent from the healthy and MS cohorts, from 1052 published viral clones and from other ImmuneACCESS disease sequences. TCRdb trimmed public reads at Q25 via fastp, called clones via MiXCR and kept in-frame beta chains. Rows with a matching CDR3 protein are joined into one entry that keeps the most common DNA and genes. The V and J calls and clone size are TCRdb's, not the authors'. The sample table records around 69,000 distinct CDR3 sequences; just over 95% of these occur just once. Clones ranked in the top ten supply approximately 0.11% of the sample.

Peripheral blood CD8+ and CD4+ T cells from healthy donors, Susac syndrome patients and multiple sclerosis patients were profiled by high-throughput TCR beta sequencing. Treatment-naive patients with stable or active relapsing-remitting disease fulfilling revised McDonald criteria were used as multiple sclerosis controls. Bulk CD8+ and CD4+ T cells were purified by magnetic negative isolation, while CD8+ TEMRA cells were enriched using FACS. Blood was drawn into EDTA tubes, processed within 24 hours, and PBMCs were isolated by density gradient centrifugation. PBMCs destined for TCR sequencing were cryopreserved in liquid nitrogen and later thawed in a 37 °C water bath. The sorted or isolated CD4+, CD8+ and CD8+ TEMRA cells had a purity of 90% or higher. Beyond this particular receptor, the publication reports: The study acknowledged that relatively few individuals were included in the TCR sequencing and HLA analysis.

The chain is encoded by TRBV2 joined to TRBJ2-7, with 10 junctional bases fitting TRBD1. The source of this sequence is a human donor with multiple sclerosis. The material sequenced was CD4+ T cells from PBMCs. The bases are TGTGCCAGGGGGGACAGGGGTTACGAGCAGTACTTC. Its product reads: CARGDRGYEQYF. With the rest looked up from the reference TRBV2 and TRBJ2-7 genes rather than sequenced, the full variable domain is EPEVTQTPSHQVTQMGQEVILRCVPISNHLYFYWYRQILGQKVEFLVSFYNNEISEKSEIFDDQFSVERPDGSNFTLKIRSTKLEDSAMYFCARGDRGYEQYFGPGTRLTVT.